This T cell receptor (beta chain) was recovered during a study of CD8+ T cells in alopecia areata. Comments on this clone: Its antigen is not identified.

V shed 1 base, J shed 9 bases, and the junction held 16 bases outside the gene matches. Per germline, CDR1 SGHNT and CDR2 YENEEA. This CDR3 has 18 amino acids. Study-level points and caveats: Scalp specimens additionally yield sequences from normal skin's resident alphabeta T cells.

The sample's treatment: oral pan-JAK inhibitor, 5-10 mg twice daily. Reverse transcription of extracted RNA yielded cDNA, which provided the sequencing template. This table comes from immunoSEQ multiplex PCR, and its TCRdb copy is limited to in-frame clones, with some not included. The table has 190,000 or so clones, roughly 64% seen once. The sequence was collected from a human donor with alopecia areata. The V gene is TRBV11-3, the J gene TRBJ2-5; 11 nucleotides agree with TRBD2. Specimen: CD8+ T cells sorted from blood, collected at week 24, from a patient treated with tofacitinib. The CDR3 here is CASSLVGPSGGPLGAQYF. CDR3 coding DNA: TGTGCCAGCAGCTTAGTTGGGCCTAGCGGGGGGCCACTTGGGGCCCAGTACTTC. The full variable domain, rest sourced from reference TRBV11-3 and TRBJ2-5, is EAGVVQSPRYKIIEKKQPVAFWCNPISGHNTLYWYLQNLGQGPELLIRYENEEAVDDSQLPKDRFSAERLKGVDSTLKIQPAELGDSAVYLCASSLVGPSGGPLGAQYFGPGTRLLVL.